This is a list of T cell receptor beta chains from one sample in a study of CD8 T cells in ankylosing spondylitis. TCRdb recomputed calls from the 5' RACE reads with MiXCR, one row per CDR3 protein. The sample yields about 350,000 distinct CDR3 sequences, approximately 22% seen once. Input material: blood, either unsorted or a sorted T cell fraction (not recorded which). The receptor source for this set is a male donor with ankylosing spondylitis or in good health (not recorded which). The CDR3 runs from the conserved cysteine through the conserved F or W. The D gene is left open where the match is weak. Expanded clones get a size class; other rows say once, few or many, or leave the size out.

>TRBJ2-3|TRBV11-2|TRBD2|-
TGTGCCAGCAGCTTAGGGGTAGCGGGGGGCTTGGCAGATACGCAGTATTTT
CASSLGVAGGLADTQYF
>TRBJ2-3|TRBV15|-|few
TGTGCCACCAGCAGAGTGGGCGGGGAGGCTGGCACAGATACGCAGTATTTT
CATSRVGGEAGTDTQYF
>TRBJ2-3|TRBV6-1|TRBD2|-
TGTGCCAGCAGTGAATGGAGTAGCGGGGCAACCACAGATACGCAGTATTTT
CASSEWSSGATTDTQYF
>TRBJ2-7|TRBV20-1|TRBD2|few
TGCAGTGCTAGAGATGTCCCTAGCGGGGGGACCCCCTACGAGCAGTACTTC
CSARDVPSGGTPYEQYF
>TRBJ2-5|TRBV4-1|-|few
TGCGCCAGCAGCGTAAGACTACAAGAGACCCAGTACTTC
CASSVRLQETQYF
>TRBJ2-1|TRBV6-5|TRBD1|few
TGTGCCAGCAGTTGGGGTATAACAGGGGCAGACAATGAGCAGTTCTTC
CASSWGITGADNEQFF
>TRBJ2-7|TRBV7-9|-|-
TGTGCCAGCAGCCCCCCGCAGGACCCCTACGAGCAGTACTTC
CASSPPQDPYEQYF
>TRBJ2-7|TRBV9|-|-
TGTGCCAGCAGCCTGAACATTCAAGACGAGCAGTACTTC
CASSLNIQDEQYF
>TRBJ2-1|TRBV7-2|-|many
TGTGCCAGCAGCTTAGCGGGGGGGCCCTACAATGAGCAGTTCTTC
CASSLAGGPYNEQFF
>TRBJ2-5|TRBV7-9|TRBD2|-
TGTGCCGTTAGCGGGCCTATCGAGGGAGAGACCCAGTACTTC
CAVSGPIEGETQYF
>TRBJ1-5|TRBV20-1|-|-
TGCAGTGCCGGGGATGGAAGTCAGCCCCAGCATTTT
CSAGDGSQPQHF
>TRBJ2-7|TRBV7-9|-|few
TGTGCCAGCAGCCCGCCACCGGTAAGGGCTGACTACGAGCAGTACTTC
CASSPPPVRADYEQYF
>TRBJ2-5|TRBV4-1|-|few
TGCGCCAGCAGCCAAGATAGTATCACAGCACAAGAGACCCAGTACTTC
CASSQDSITAQETQYF
>TRBJ2-7|TRBV7-9|-|few
TGTGCCAGCATTGCGGATAGCTCCTACGAGCAGTACTTC
CASIADSSYEQYF
>TRBJ1-2|TRBV7-9|TRBD1|-
TGTGCCAGCAGGCAACCGGATCGGACAGGGGGTTTTGGCTACACCTTC
CASRQPDRTGGFGYTF
>TRBJ2-3|TRBV6-5|-|-
TGTGCCAGCAGTTTACTCGGAGAGACTAGTCCAGATACGCAGTATTTT
CASSLLGETSPDTQYF
>TRBJ1-5|TRBV6-2/TRBV6-3|TRBD1|few
TGTGCCAGCAGTTACTCGCAGGGGGCGTATCAGCCCCAGCATTTT
CASSYSQGAYQPQHF
>TRBJ2-1|TRBV11-2|-|-
TGTGCCAGCAGCTTAGATCGAGGGGGATCGAATGAGCAGTTCTTC
CASSLDRGGSNEQFF
>TRBJ2-1|TRBV7-9|TRBD2|-
TGTGCCAGCAGCTTAAGAGTCGGCGGGGGGGCTGAGCAGTTCTTC
CASSLRVGGGAEQFF
>TRBJ2-7|TRBV6-1|-|few
TGTGCCAGCAGCCCAACCCACACCCAGAGCTCCTACGAGCAGTACTTC
CASSPTHTQSSYEQYF
>TRBJ2-7|TRBV6-6|-|few
TGTGCCAGCAGTTACGCGATTACAGGCTACGAGCAGTACTTC
CASSYAITGYEQYF
>TRBJ2-3|TRBV9|TRBD1|-
TGTGCCAGCAGCGTACACGCGACAGGGGGCTTGCCAGATACGCAGTATTTT
CASSVHATGGLPDTQYF
>TRBJ2-7|TRBV6-5|-|-
TGTGCCAGCAGTTACTCACAGGGAATCTCCTACGAGCAGTACTTC
CASSYSQGISYEQYF
>TRBJ2-7|TRBV20-1|-|-
TGCAGTGCCCCCTCGGACAGCAAAGCTTACGAGCAGTACTTC
CSAPSDSKAYEQYF
>TRBJ2-7|TRBV28|-|-
TGTGCCAGCACTCTAAGGGTAGGCAGGGGAGGATGGGAGCAGTACTTC
CASTLRVGRGGWEQYF
>TRBJ2-7|TRBV12-3/TRBV12-4|-|many
TGTGCCAGCAGTTCCTGGAACCCCTACGAGCAGTACTTC
CASSSWNPYEQYF
>TRBJ1-1|TRBV4-1|-|-
TGCGCCAGCAGCCAAGCATGGGGCGTGGGGACTGAAGCTTTCTTT
CASSQAWGVGTEAFF
>TRBJ2-1|TRBV20-1|-|-
TGCAGTGCCTCCCCTGTGGCGGGGGCTTTCAATGAGCAGTTCTTC
CSASPVAGAFNEQFF
>TRBJ2-7|TRBV7-9|TRBD1|few
TGTGCCAGCAGCGGAAGGGACAGTCCCTACGAGCAGTACTTC
CASSGRDSPYEQYF
>TRBJ2-1|TRBV27|TRBD2|-
TGTGCCAGCCAAGCCGGACTAGCGGGGGGGTCGGGTGAGCAGTTCTTC
CASQAGLAGGSGEQFF
>TRBJ2-3|TRBV4-1|TRBD2|few
TGCGCCAGCAGCCAAGCAATGGGGGGGTTGACAGATACGCAGTATTTT
CASSQAMGGLTDTQYF